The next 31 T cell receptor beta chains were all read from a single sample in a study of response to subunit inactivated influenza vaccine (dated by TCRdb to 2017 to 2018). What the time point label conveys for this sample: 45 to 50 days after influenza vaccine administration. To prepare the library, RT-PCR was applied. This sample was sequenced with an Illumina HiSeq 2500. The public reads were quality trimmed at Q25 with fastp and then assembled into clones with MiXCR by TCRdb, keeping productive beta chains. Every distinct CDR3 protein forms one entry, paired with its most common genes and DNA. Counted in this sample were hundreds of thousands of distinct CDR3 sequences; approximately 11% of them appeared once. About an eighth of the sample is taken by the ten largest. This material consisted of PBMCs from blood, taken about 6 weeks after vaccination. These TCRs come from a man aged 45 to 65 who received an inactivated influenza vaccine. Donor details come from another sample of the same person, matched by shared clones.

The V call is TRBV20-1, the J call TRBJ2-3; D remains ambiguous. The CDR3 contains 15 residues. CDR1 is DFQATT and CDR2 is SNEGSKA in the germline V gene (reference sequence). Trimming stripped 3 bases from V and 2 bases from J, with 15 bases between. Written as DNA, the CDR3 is TGCAGTGCTAGGAAGGCAGGAATGAACACAGATACGCAGTATTTT. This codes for CSARKAGMNTDTQYF.

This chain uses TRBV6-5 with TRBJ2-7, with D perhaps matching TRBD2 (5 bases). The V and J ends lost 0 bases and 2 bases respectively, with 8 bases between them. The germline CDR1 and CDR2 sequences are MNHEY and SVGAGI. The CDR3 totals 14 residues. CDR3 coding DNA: TGTGCCAGCAGTTACTCGGGAGTGGCCTACGAGCAGTACTTC. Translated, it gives CASSYSGVAYEQYF.

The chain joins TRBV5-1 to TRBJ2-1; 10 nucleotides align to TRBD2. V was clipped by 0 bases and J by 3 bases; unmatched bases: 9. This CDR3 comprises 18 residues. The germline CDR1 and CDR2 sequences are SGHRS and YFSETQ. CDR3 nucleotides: TGCGCCAGCAGCTTGGAACCACCTAGCGGGAGTATCTACAATGAGCAGTTCTTC. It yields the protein CASSLEPPSGSIYNEQFF.

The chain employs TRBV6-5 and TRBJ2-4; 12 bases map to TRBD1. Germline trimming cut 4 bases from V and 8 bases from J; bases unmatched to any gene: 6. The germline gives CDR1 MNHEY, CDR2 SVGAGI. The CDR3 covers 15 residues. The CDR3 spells CASSSGTGGIDIQYF. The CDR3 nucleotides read TGTGCCAGCAGTTCCGGGACAGGGGGCATAGACATTCAGTACTTC.

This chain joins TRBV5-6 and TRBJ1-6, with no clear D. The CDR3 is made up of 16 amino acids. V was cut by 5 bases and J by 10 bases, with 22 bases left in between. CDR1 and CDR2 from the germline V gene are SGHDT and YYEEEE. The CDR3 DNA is TGTGCCAGCAGTCCAGGTGGCAGACTATCCGGCTCACCCCTCCACTTT. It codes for CASSPGGRLSGSPLHF.

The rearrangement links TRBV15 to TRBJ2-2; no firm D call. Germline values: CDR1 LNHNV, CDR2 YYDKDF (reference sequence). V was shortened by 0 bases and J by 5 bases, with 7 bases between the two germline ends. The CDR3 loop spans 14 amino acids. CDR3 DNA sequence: TGTGCCACCAGCAGAGACGGCAATACCGGGGAGCTGTTTTTT. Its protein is CATSRDGNTGELFF.

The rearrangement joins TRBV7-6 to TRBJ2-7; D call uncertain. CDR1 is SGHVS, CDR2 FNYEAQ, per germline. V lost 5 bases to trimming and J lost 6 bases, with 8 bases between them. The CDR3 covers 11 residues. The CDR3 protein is CASSAKGEQYF. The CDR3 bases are TGTGCCAGCAGCGCCAAGGGCGAGCAGTACTTC.

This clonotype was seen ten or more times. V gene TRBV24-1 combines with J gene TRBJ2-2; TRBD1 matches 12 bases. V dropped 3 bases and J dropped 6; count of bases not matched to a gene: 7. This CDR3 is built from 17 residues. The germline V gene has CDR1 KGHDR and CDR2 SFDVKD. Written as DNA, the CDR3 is TGTGCCACCAGTGATGCTCCGGGACAGGGGGCCGCCGGGGAGCTGTTTTTT. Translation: CATSDAPGQGAAGELFF.

The CDR3 DNA follows: TGTGCCAGTCTTCTCCGGGGCGGCACAGATACGCAGTATTTT. Protein: CASLLRGGTDTQYF. V usage is TRBV2 and J usage is TRBJ2-3; D may correspond to TRBD1 or TRBD2 (5 bases each). V was trimmed by 9 bases and J by 1 base, leaving 14 bases between them. The CDR3 contains 14 residues. From germline, CDR1 is SNHLY and CDR2 FYNNEI.

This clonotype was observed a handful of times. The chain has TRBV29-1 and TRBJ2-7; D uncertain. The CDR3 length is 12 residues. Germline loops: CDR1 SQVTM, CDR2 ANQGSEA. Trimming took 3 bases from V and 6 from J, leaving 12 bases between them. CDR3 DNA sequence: TGCAGCGTTGATACACCGCGAGGCGAGCAGTACTTC. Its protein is CSVDTPRGEQYF.

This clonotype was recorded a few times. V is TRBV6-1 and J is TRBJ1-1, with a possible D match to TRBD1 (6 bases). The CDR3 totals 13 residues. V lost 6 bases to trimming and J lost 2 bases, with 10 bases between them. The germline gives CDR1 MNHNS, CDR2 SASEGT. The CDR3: CASSVDSNTEAFF. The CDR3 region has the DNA TGTGCCAGCAGCGTGGACAGTAACACTGAAGCTTTCTTT.

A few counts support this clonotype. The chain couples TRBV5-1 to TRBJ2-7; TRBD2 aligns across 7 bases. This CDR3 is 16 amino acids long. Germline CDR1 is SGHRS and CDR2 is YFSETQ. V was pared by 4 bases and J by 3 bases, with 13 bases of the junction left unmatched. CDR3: CASSHGLGGGSYEQYF. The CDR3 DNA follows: TGCGCCAGCAGCCATGGACTAGGCGGGGGAAGCTACGAGCAGTACTTC.

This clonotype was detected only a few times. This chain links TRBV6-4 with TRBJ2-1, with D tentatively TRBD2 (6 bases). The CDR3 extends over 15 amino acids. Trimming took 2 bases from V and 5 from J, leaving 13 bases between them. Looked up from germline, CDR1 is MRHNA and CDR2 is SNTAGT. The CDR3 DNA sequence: TGTGCCAGCAGTGACGTGCCGGGAGCCGACAATGAGCAGTTCTTC. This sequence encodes CASSDVPGADNEQFF.

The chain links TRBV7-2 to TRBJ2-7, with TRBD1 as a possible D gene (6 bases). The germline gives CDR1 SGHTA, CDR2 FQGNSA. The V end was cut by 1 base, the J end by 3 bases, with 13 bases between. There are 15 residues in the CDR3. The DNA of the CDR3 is TGTGCCAGCAGCTTAGAACCGACAGGAGACTACGAGCAGTACTTC. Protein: CASSLEPTGDYEQYF.

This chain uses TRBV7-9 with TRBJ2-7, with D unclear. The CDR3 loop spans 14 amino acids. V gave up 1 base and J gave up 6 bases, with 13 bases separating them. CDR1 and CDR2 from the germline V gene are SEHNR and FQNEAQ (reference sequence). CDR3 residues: CASSLDGVSFEQYF. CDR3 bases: TGTGCCAGCAGCTTAGATGGGGTTTCGTTCGAGCAGTACTTC.

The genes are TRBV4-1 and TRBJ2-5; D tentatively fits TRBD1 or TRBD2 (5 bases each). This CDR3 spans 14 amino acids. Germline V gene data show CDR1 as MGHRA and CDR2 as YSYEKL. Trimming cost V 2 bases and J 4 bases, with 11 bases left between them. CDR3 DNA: TGCGCCAGCAGCCAAATACCAGGGAGAGAGACCCAGTACTTC. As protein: CASSQIPGRETQYF.

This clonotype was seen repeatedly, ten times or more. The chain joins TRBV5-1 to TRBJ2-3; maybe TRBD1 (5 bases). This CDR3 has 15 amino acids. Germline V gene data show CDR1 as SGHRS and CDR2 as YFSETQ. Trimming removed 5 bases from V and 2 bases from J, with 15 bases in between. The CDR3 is CASSDLGQNTDTQYF. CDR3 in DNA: TGCGCCAGCAGTGATCTTGGACAAAACACAGATACGCAGTATTTT.

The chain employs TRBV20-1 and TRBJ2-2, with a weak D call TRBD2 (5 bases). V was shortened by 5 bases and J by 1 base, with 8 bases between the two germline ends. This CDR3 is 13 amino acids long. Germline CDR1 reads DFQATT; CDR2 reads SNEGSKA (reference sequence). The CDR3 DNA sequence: TGCAGTGCTCGGACTGTGAACACCGGGGAGCTGTTTTTT. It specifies CSARTVNTGELFF.

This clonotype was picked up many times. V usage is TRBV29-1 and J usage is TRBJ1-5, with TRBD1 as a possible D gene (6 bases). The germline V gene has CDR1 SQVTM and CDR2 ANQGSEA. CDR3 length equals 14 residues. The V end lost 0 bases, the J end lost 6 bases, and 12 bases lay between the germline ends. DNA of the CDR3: TGCAGCGTTGAAGATGGGGGGGCCCGTCAGCCCCAGCATTTT. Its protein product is CSVEDGGARQPQHF. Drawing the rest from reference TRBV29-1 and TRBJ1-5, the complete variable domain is SAVISQKPSRDICQRGTSLTIQCQVDSQVTMMFWYRQQPGQSLTLIATANQGSEATYESGFVIDKFPISRPNLTFSTLTVSNMSPEDSSIYLCSVEDGGARQPQHFGDGTRLSIL.

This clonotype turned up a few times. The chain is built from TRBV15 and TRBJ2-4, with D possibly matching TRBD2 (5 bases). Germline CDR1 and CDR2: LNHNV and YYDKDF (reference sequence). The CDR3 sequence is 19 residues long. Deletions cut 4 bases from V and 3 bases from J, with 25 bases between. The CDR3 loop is CATSKDAPLPEEDKNIQYF. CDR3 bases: TGTGCCACCAGCAAGGACGCGCCATTGCCCGAGGAGGACAAAAACATTCAGTACTTC. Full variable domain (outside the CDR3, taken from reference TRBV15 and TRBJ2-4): DAMVIQNPRYQVTQFGKPVTLSCSQTLNHNVMYWYQQKSSQAPKLLFHYYDKDFNNEADTPDNFQSRRPNTSFCFLDIRSPGLGDTAMYLCATSKDAPLPEEDKNIQYFGAGTRLSVL.

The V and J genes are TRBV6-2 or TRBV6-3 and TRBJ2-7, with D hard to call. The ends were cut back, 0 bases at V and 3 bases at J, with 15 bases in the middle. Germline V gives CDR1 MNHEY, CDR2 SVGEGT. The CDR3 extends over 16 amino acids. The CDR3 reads CASSYSSKRTLYEQYF. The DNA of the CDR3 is TGTGCCAGCAGTTACTCGTCGAAGCGAACTCTCTACGAGCAGTACTTC.

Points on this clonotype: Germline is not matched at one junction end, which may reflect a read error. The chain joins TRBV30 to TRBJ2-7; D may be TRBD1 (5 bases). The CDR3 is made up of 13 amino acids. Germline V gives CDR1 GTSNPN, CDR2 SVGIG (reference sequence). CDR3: CAWSVTMGQEQYF. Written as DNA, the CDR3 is TGTGCATGGAGTGTAACAATGGGGCAAGAGCAGTACTTC.

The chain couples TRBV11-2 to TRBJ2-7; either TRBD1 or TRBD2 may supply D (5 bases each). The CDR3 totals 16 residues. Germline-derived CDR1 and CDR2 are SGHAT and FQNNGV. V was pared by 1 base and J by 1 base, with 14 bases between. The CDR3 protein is CASSLGAGTVSYEQYF. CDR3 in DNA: TGTGCCAGCAGCTTAGGAGCCGGGACGGTATCCTACGAGCAGTACTTC. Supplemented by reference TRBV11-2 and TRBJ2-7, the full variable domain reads EAGVAQSPRYKIIEKRQSVAFWCNPISGHATLYWYQQILGQGPKLLIQFQNNGVVDDSQLPKDRFSAERLKGVDSTLKIQPAKLEDSAVYLCASSLGAGTVSYEQYFGPGTRLTVT.

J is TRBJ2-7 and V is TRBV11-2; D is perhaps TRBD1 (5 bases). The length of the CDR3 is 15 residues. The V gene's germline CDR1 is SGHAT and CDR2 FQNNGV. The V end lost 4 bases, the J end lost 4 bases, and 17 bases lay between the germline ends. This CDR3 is CASSYTVSDIYEQYF. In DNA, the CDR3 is TGTGCCAGCAGCTACACAGTCTCGGACATATACGAGCAGTACTTC.

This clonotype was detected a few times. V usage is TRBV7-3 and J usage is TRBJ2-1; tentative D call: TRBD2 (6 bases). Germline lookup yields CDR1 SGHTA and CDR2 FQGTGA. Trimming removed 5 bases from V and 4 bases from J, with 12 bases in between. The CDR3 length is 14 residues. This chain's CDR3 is CASSPGATYNEQFF. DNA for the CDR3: TGTGCCAGCAGCCCGGGAGCGACGTACAATGAGCAGTTCTTC.

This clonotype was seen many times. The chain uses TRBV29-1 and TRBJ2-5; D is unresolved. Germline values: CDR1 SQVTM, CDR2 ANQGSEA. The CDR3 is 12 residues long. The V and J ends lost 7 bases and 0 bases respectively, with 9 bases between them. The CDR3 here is CSAGRHQETQYF. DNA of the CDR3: TGCAGCGCTGGACGGCACCAAGAGACCCAGTACTTC.

CDR3: CASSLRKGFEKLFF. The DNA of the CDR3 is TGTGCCAGCAGCTTGAGAAAGGGGTTCGAAAAACTGTTTTTT. The chain employs TRBV5-6 and TRBJ1-4, with D possibly matching TRBD1 (5 bases). Germline V lookup: CDR1 SGHDT, CDR2 YYEEEE. The V end lost 1 base, the J end lost 8 bases, and 12 bases lay between the germline ends. The CDR3 contains 14 residues. Filled out from reference TRBV5-6 and TRBJ1-4, the complete variable domain reads DAGVTQSPTHLIKTRGQQVTLRCSPKSGHDTVSWYQQALGQGPQFIFQYYEEEERQRGNFPDRFSGHQFPNYSSELNVNALLLGDSALYLCASSLRKGFEKLFFGSGTQLSVL.

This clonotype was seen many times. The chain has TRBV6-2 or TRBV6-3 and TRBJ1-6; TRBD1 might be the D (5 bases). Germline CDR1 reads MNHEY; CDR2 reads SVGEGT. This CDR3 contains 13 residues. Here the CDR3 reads CATVDSYNSPLHF. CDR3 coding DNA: TGTGCGACCGTAGACAGCTATAATTCACCCCTCCACTTT.

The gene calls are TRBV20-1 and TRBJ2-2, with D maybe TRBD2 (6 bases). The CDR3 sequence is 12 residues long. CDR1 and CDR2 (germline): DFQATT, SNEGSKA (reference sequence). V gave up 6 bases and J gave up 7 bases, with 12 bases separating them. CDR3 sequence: CSASPTSGELFF. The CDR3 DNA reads TGCAGTGCCTCTCCGACTAGCGGGGAGCTGTTTTTT.

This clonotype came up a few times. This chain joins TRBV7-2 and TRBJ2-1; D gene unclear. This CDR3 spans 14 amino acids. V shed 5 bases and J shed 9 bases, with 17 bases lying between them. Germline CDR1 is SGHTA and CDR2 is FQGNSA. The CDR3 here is CASSPVVRRSEQFF. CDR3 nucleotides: TGTGCCAGCAGCCCCGTGGTACGTAGGAGTGAGCAGTTCTTC.

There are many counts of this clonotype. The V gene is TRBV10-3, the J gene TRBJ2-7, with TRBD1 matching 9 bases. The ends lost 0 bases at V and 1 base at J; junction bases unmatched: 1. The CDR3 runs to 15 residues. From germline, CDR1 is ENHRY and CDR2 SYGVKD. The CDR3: CAISESGQGSYEQYF. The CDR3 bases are TGTGCCATCAGTGAGTCGGGACAGGGATCCTACGAGCAGTACTTC.